This T cell receptor (beta chain) was profiled in a study of CD8 T cells in ankylosing spondylitis. The study's findings and limits: As for the disease-linked clones, they showed a CD8+ phenotype and occurred at relatively low frequencies in peripheral blood. Some motif variants had been reported before (in reactive arthritis synovial fluid and blood). Reported data indicate significant enrichment of disease-linked clones within matched ankylosing spondylitis synovial fluid. A TCR beta motif of eight highly homologous variants appeared characteristic of ankylosing spondylitis blood.

A note on this clonotype: Its antigen remains unidentified.

A quantitative 5'-RACE method, one with molecular barcodes, was used to make TCR beta libraries. TCRdb re-called the 5' RACE reads through MiXCR, storing one row per CDR3 protein. Of about 420,000 distinct CDR3 sequences in the sample, around 20% were seen once. The germline gives CDR1 SGHTA, CDR2 FQGTGA. V was clipped by 2 bases and J by 9 bases; unmatched bases: 2. CDR3 length: 14 residues. V and J are TRBV7-3 and TRBJ1-6; 9 nucleotides agree with TRBD1. The TCR originated in a male donor with ankylosing spondylitis. The sample taken for sequencing was blood, either unsorted or a sorted T cell fraction (not recorded which). The CDR3 DNA is TGTGCCAGCAGCTTACGACAGGGGGTTTCACCCCTCCACTTT. This encodes CASSLRQGVSPLHF.